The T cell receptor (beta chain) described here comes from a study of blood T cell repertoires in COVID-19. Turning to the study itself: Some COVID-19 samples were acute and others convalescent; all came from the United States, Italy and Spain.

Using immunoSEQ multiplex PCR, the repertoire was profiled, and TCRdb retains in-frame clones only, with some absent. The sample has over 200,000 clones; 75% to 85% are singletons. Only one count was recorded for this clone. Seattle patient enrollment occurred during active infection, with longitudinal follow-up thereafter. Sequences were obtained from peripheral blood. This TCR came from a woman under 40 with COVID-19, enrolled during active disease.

The chain's CDR3 is CASSIDPTGNTIYF. DNA of the CDR3: TGTGCCAGTAGTATAGACCCAACTGGAAACACCATATATTTT. The chain couples TRBV19 to TRBJ1-3; no reliable D call. V was clipped by 0 bases and J by 2 bases, with 5 bases between them. Per germline, CDR1 LNHDA and CDR2 SQIVND (reference sequence). The CDR3 sequence is 14 residues long.